Each of the 28 T cell receptor beta chains below was sequenced from the same sample in a study of blood T cell repertoires in COVID-19. TCRdb keeps only in-frame clones here, not all; method: immunoSEQ multiplex PCR. The repertoire holds around 270,000 clones, with approximately 90% as singletons. The sequencing input was peripheral blood. These receptors were obtained from a man aged 35-49 years with acute or convalescent COVID-19.

V is TRBV3-1 (or the pseudogene TRBV3-2) and J is TRBJ1-5; TRBD1 matches 9 bases. This CDR3 has 14 residues. Trimming removed 6 bases from V and 4 bases from J; junction bases left unmatched: 4. Germline CDR1 and CDR2: LGHDT and YNNKEL (reference sequence). The CDR3 is CASSPGTGNQPQHF. In DNA, the CDR3 is TGTGCCAGCAGTCCAGGGACAGGGAATCAGCCCCAGCATTTT.

The chain recombines TRBV10-2 with TRBJ2-3, with 8 bases identical to TRBD2. CDR3 length: 14 amino acids. Germline CDR1 reads WSHSY; CDR2 reads SAAADI. Losses at the gene ends were 7 bases for V and 2 bases for J; bases not matched to a gene: 5. CDR3 sequence reads: CASKFGGATDTQYF. The CDR3 DNA reads as TGCGCCAGCAAGTTCGGGGGGGCCACAGATACGCAGTATTTT.

This chain connects TRBV24-1 to TRBJ2-3; 7 nucleotides agree with TRBD2. This CDR3 comprises 15 residues. With V trimmed by 4 bases and J by 2 bases, 5 bases remained unmatched. Germline lookup yields CDR1 KGHDR and CDR2 SFDVKD. CDR3 nucleotides: TGTGCCACCAGTGACTACGGACTAGTCACAGATACGCAGTATTTT. As protein: CATSDYGLVTDTQYF.

This chain connects TRBV3-1 (or the pseudogene TRBV3-2) to TRBJ1-2; 8 positions match TRBD1. Unmatched junction bases numbered 8, after V lost 6 bases and J lost 8 bases. CDR1 LGHDT and CDR2 YNNKEL come from the germline V gene (reference sequence). CDR3 length: 13 amino acids. CDR3 residues: CASSRQGAFGYTF. CDR3 DNA: TGTGCCAGCAGTCGGCAGGGGGCTTTCGGCTACACCTTC.

Only one count was recorded for this clone. The rearrangement joins TRBV10-3 to TRBJ1-2, with D perhaps TRBD1 (6 bases). V was shortened by 2 bases and J by 4 bases, with 8 bases between the two germline ends. This CDR3 region has 13 residues. Per the germline V gene, CDR1 is ENHRY and CDR2 is SYGVKD. CDR3 sequence reads: CAISEDRSYGYTF. The CDR3 DNA sequence: TGTGCCATCAGTGAGGACAGGTCCTATGGCTACACCTTC.

This clone occurred a few times. The chain is built from TRBV7-9 and TRBJ1-2; D not certain. V was pared by 1 base and J by 2 bases, with 14 bases between. CDR3 size: 16 residues. Germline CDR1 SEHNR, CDR2 FQNEAQ (reference sequence). The CDR3 loop reads CASSLGVVSRNYGYTF. CDR3 DNA: TGTGCCAGCAGCTTAGGAGTAGTCAGCAGGAACTATGGCTACACCTTC.

This clone was detected once. V is TRBV7-2 and J is TRBJ1-6; D is unresolved. In germline, CDR1 is SGHTA, CDR2 FQGNSA. With 1 base removed from V and 5 bases from J, the gap between germline ends came to 15 bases. The CDR3 loop spans 17 amino acids. The DNA of the CDR3 is TGTGCCAGCAGCTTAGAGGGCCCAGGACTCAATAATTCACCCCTCCACTTT. Translated, it gives CASSLEGPGLNNSPLHF.

The chain has TRBV27 and TRBJ2-7; 10 nucleotides agree with TRBD2. Germline CDR1 MNHEY, CDR2 SMNVEV (reference sequence). Trimming cost V 6 bases and J 1 base; bases outside gene matches: 6. This CDR3 region has 15 residues. DNA of the CDR3: TGTGCCAGCAGCTCTAGCGGGGGCTATTCCTACGAGCAGTACTTC. Amino acids: CASSSSGGYSYEQYF.

The V call is TRBV9, the J call TRBJ2-3; D is possibly TRBD1 (5 bases). This CDR3 has 15 amino acids. The V end lost 4 bases, the J end lost 0 bases, and 12 bases lay between the germline ends. Germline lookup yields CDR1 SGDLS and CDR2 YYNGEE. This CDR3 is CASSQGFPSTDTQYF. For the CDR3, the DNA is TGTGCCAGCAGCCAGGGTTTTCCTAGCACAGATACGCAGTATTTT.

This rearrangement joins TRBV25-1 to TRBJ2-6, with 8 bases fitting TRBD1. Trimming cost V 4 bases and J 3 bases; bases outside gene matches: 11. Per germline, CDR1 MGHDK and CDR2 SYGVNS. The CDR3 has 18 amino acids. Written as DNA, the CDR3 is TGTGCCAGCAGTGGAGGATGGACAGGGTCTGGTGGGGCCAACGTCCTGACTTTC. It is translated as CASSGGWTGSGGANVLTF.

V gene TRBV3-1 (or the pseudogene TRBV3-2) combines with J gene TRBJ1-1; D not resolved. The V end lost 2 bases, the J end lost 0 bases, and 10 bases lay between the germline ends. The CDR3 is 15 residues long. The germline CDR1 and CDR2 sequences are LGHDT and YNNKEL (reference sequence). This CDR3 is CASSQSPPMNTEAFF. Written as DNA, the CDR3 is TGTGCCAGCAGCCAATCCCCCCCCATGAACACTGAAGCTTTCTTT.

This chain uses TRBV5-1 with TRBJ2-1, with D perhaps matching TRBD2 (6 bases). CDR1 and CDR2 from the germline V gene are SGHRS and YFSETQ. The ends were cut back, 1 base at V and 8 bases at J, with 19 bases in the middle. The CDR3 extends over 16 amino acids. The CDR3 spells CASSLIAAGNQDEQFF. CDR3 nucleotide sequence: TGCGCCAGCAGCTTGATTGCGGCGGGGAACCAGGATGAGCAGTTCTTC.

Concerning this clone: The junction differs from germline at one of its ends, possibly a read error. J is TRBJ1-2 and V is TRBV7-2, with TRBD1 matching 7 bases. This CDR3 has 13 residues. CDR1 and CDR2 (germline): SGHTA, FQGNSA. The CDR3 nucleotides are TGTGCCAGCAGCCCTGACAGGGTCTATGACTACACCTTC. This gives the protein CASSPDRVYDYTF.

The chain links TRBV5-8 to TRBJ2-2; 7 bases are a match to TRBD1. V shed 0 bases and J 2 bases; nucleotides not matched to a gene: 1. CDR1 and CDR2 (germline): SGHTS, YDEGEE. CDR3 size: 15 residues. The CDR3 region has the DNA TGTGCCAGCAGCTTGGGACAGGGTAACACCGGGGAGCTGTTTTTT. This encodes CASSLGQGNTGELFF.

The chain links TRBV7-8 to TRBJ1-2; D may be TRBD1 (5 bases). The V gene lost 1 base and the J gene lost 4 bases, with 13 bases spanning the gap. There are 15 residues in the CDR3. Germline values: CDR1 SGHVS, CDR2 FQNEAQ. The DNA of the CDR3 is TGTGCCAGCAGCTTAGTTGGGGGGGGTTTCTATGGCTACACCTTC. Encoded protein: CASSLVGGGFYGYTF. Full variable domain (missing parts from reference TRBV7-8 and TRBJ1-2): GAGVSQSPRYKVAKRGQDVALRCDPISGHVSLFWYQQALGQGPEFLTYFQNEAQLDKSGLPSDRFFAERPEGSVSTLKIQRTQQEDSAVYLCASSLVGGGFYGYTFGSGTRLTVV.

This chain's CDR3 is CASSLEQGYTEAFF. CDR3 coding DNA: TGCGCCAGCAGCTTGGAACAGGGGTACACTGAAGCTTTCTTT. The rearrangement joins TRBV5-1 to TRBJ1-1; 7 positions match TRBD1. CDR3 size: 14 residues. Germline V gene lookup returns CDR1 SGHRS and CDR2 YFSETQ. With V trimmed by 0 bases and J by 3 bases, 2 bases remained unmatched.

This rearrangement joins TRBV12-3 or TRBV12-4 to TRBJ1-2, with D hard to call. The CDR3 has 11 residues. Trimming took 6 bases from V and 3 from J, leaving 5 bases between them. CDR3 coding DNA: TGTGCCAGCAGGTCATACTATGGCTACACCTTC. Translating gives CASRSYYGYTF.

This clone was counted a few times. V and J are TRBV5-6 and TRBJ1-6, with no clear D. The V end lost 0 bases, the J end lost 8 bases, and 9 bases lay between the germline ends. The CDR3 is 14 residues long. Germline V gene lookup returns CDR1 SGHDT and CDR2 YYEEEE. The CDR3 DNA follows: TGTGCCAGCAGCTTGGGTAGCCTCCATTCACCCCTCCACTTT. This sequence encodes CASSLGSLHSPLHF.

CDR3 sequence (DNA): TGTGCCAGCAGCCTCAAGAGAGGGGATACGCAGTATTTT. Translation gives CASSLKRGDTQYF. The V gene is TRBV13, the J gene TRBJ2-3; D perhaps matches TRBD2 (5 bases). Trimming took off 5 bases at V and 6 bases at J, with 12 bases between the two ends. CDR1 is PRHDT and CDR2 is FYEKMQ in the germline V gene (reference sequence). The CDR3 contains 13 residues.

The chain couples TRBV10-3 to TRBJ2-7; TRBD2 agrees at 13 bases. Trimming removed 3 bases from V and 2 bases from J; junction bases left unmatched: 13. Germline CDR1 is ENHRY and CDR2 is SYGVKD. This CDR3 has 19 amino acids. CDR3 region: CAISEGQLATSGGAYEQYF. The CDR3 region has the DNA TGTGCCATCAGTGAAGGGCAGCTCGCAACTAGCGGGGGGGCCTACGAGCAGTACTTC.

Here the CDR3 DNA reads TGTGCCAGTAGACCCGGCGGGACAGGGGAATTCTATGGCTACACCTTC. Translation gives CASRPGGTGEFYGYTF. This chain uses TRBV19 with TRBJ1-2; 10 nucleotides line up with TRBD1. There are 16 residues in the CDR3. With 6 bases clipped from V and 4 bases from J, the junction kept 11 bases outside the gene matches. Germline V gives CDR1 LNHDA, CDR2 SQIVND (reference sequence).

This sequence joins TRBV15 and TRBJ1-1; D not resolved. The CDR3 extends over 13 amino acids. V lost 8 bases and J lost 5, with 15 bases in between. In germline, CDR1 is LNHNV, CDR2 YYDKDF (reference sequence). DNA for the CDR3: TGTGCCACCGGGGAGAGCAGGAGGACTGAAGCTTTCTTT. Protein product: CATGESRRTEAFF.

The chain couples TRBV19 to TRBJ2-1; 9 bases line up with TRBD2. V was clipped by 5 bases and J by 9 bases; unmatched bases: 8. The CDR3 runs to 14 residues. Germline values: CDR1 LNHDA, CDR2 SQIVND (reference sequence). CDR3 DNA: TGTGCCAGTAGTCCGCGGGGGGGCCGGAGTGAGCAGTTCTTC. It is translated as CASSPRGGRSEQFF.

The chain links TRBV10-3 to TRBJ1-4, with 8 bases matching TRBD1. Germline-derived CDR1 and CDR2 are ENHRY and SYGVKD. V lost 6 bases, J lost 5 bases, and 5 bases stayed unmatched. The CDR3 is 14 amino acids. This CDR3 reads CAISPTGANEKLFF. The CDR3 DNA is TGTGCCATCAGCCCGACAGGGGCGAATGAAAAACTGTTTTTT.

This sequence joins TRBV6-6 and TRBJ1-1; D is undetermined. The CDR3 has 14 amino acids. Germline V gene lookup returns CDR1 MNHNY and CDR2 SVGAGI (reference sequence). V was clipped by 7 bases and J by 3 bases, with 15 bases between them. Here the CDR3 DNA reads TGTGCCAGCACCTTTAAACCAGTGGACACTGAAGCTTTCTTT. Amino acid sequence: CASTFKPVDTEAFF.

This sequence joins TRBV30 and TRBJ1-5, with 7 positions matching TRBD1. The CDR3 is 14 residues long. Germline V CDR1 and CDR2: GTSNPN, SVGIG (reference sequence). V shed 3 bases, J shed 4 bases, and the junction held 6 bases outside the gene matches. The CDR3: CAWSDGTANQPQHF. The CDR3 nucleotides are TGTGCCTGGAGCGACGGGACAGCTAATCAGCCCCAGCATTTT.

V usage is TRBV2 and J usage is TRBJ2-7; TRBD2 matches at 8 bases. With 3 bases clipped from V and 0 bases from J, the junction kept 4 bases outside the gene matches. CDR3 size: 15 residues. Germline V gene data show CDR1 as SNHLY and CDR2 as FYNNEI. The DNA for the CDR3 is TGTGCCAGCAGTGATAGCGGGGATTACTCCTACGAGCAGTACTTC. Residues: CASSDSGDYSYEQYF.

This chain connects TRBV15 to TRBJ1-5; TRBD1 matches at 7 bases. The germline gives CDR1 LNHNV, CDR2 YYDKDF (reference sequence). This CDR3 comprises 20 residues. With V trimmed by 3 bases and J by 0 bases, 17 bases remained unmatched. The CDR3 DNA is TGTGCCACCAGCAGTAGTTTACAGGGGCGCCGCACCGATAGCAATCAGCCCCAGCATTTT. It codes for CATSSSLQGRRTDSNQPQHF.